The 27 T cell receptor beta chains in this list originate from one sample, sequenced in a study of T cells in Graves' hyperthyroidism and ophthalmopathy. There were TCR beta CDR3 regions amplified from RNA transcripts. HTBI primers drove first-round RT-PCR of the TCR CDR3. From the multiplex PCR reads, TCRdb called clonotypes with MiXCR, one entry per CDR3 protein. The profile shows fewer than 500,000 distinct CDR3 sequences, less than 15% of them singletons. Sequencing input: blood. The source is a man aged 30 to 45 with Graves' hyperthyroidism that later progressed to Graves' ophthalmopathy.

This clonotype was seen repeatedly, ten times or more. The chain carries TRBV5-6 and TRBJ2-5, with 9 bases matching TRBD2. From germline, CDR1 is SGHDT and CDR2 YYEEEE. This CDR3 comprises 16 residues. With V trimmed by 3 bases and J by 4 bases, 10 bases remained unmatched. CDR3 sequence: CASSSPEAGGGETQYF. The CDR3 region has the DNA TGTGCCAGCAGCTCACCCGAAGCGGGGGGTGGAGAGACCCAGTACTTC.

Concerning this clonotype itself: Being one base from a much bigger clone, this may be a read error. The chain employs TRBV30 and TRBJ2-5, with TRBD1 matching 7 bases. Germline V gene lookup returns CDR1 GTSNPN and CDR2 SVGIG (reference sequence). V shed 3 bases, J shed 4 bases, and the junction held 5 bases outside the gene matches. The CDR3 extends over 13 amino acids. The CDR3 coding sequence is TGTGCCTGGAGCTTACAGGGGACAGAGACCCAGTACTTC. Its protein product is CAWSLQGTETQYF.

This clonotype was seen more than once but under ten times. This sequence may be a read error, since a much larger clone differs from it by one base. This chain links TRBV5-1 with TRBJ1-1; TRBD1 matches 9 bases. The germline gives CDR1 SGHRS, CDR2 YFSETQ. CDR3 length equals 15 residues. J was trimmed by 6 bases and V by 2 bases; bases with no gene match: 8. The CDR3 DNA follows: TGCGCCAGCAGCTTACAGGGGGCTATCAACGCTGAAGCTTTCTTT. It codes for CASSLQGAINAEAFF.

This clonotype has at least ten counts. The chain couples TRBV7-9 to TRBJ1-6, with TRBD1 as a possible D gene (6 bases). The CDR3 extends over 14 amino acids. Deletions cut 3 bases from V and 9 bases from J, with 12 bases between. Germline-derived CDR1 and CDR2 are SEHNR and FQNEAQ (reference sequence). CDR3 bases: TGTGCCAGCAGCTTGGGGGGCTTTAGTTCACCCCTCCACTTT. Its protein is CASSLGGFSSPLHF.

At least ten counts were recorded for this clonotype. Here the CDR3 DNA reads TGTGCCAGCAGTTACGCCCCCCCAGGGGATGTCGGCTATGGCTACACCTTC. Encoded protein: CASSYAPPGDVGYGYTF. The chain uses TRBV6-5 and TRBJ1-2; the D gene is possibly TRBD1 (6 bases). Trimming shortened V by 2 bases and J by 4 bases, and 20 bases separated the two germline ends. This CDR3 comprises 17 residues. Germline assignment: CDR1 MNHEY and CDR2 SVGAGI.

V and J are TRBV28 and TRBJ1-2, with 8 bases identical to TRBD1. Germline CDR1 and CDR2: MDHEN and SYDVKM. The CDR3 runs 18 residues. With 6 bases clipped from V and 2 bases from J, the junction kept 17 bases outside the gene matches. DNA of the CDR3: TGTGCCAGCAGGGCCAGGGGGCAGGTTGGACCCTCCAACTATGGCTACACCTTC. Translating gives CASRARGQVGPSNYGYTF.

The rearrangement joins TRBV13 to TRBJ1-4; TRBD1 is a possible D gene (5 bases). Germline lookup yields CDR1 PRHDT and CDR2 FYEKMQ (reference sequence). The CDR3 sequence is 14 residues long. V was trimmed by 3 bases and J by 7 bases, leaving 12 bases between them. CDR3 protein: CASSFQGSAEKLFF. In DNA, the CDR3 is TGTGCCAGCAGCTTCCAGGGAAGCGCTGAAAAACTGTTTTTT.

V and J are TRBV20-1 and TRBJ2-5, with a tentative D call TRBD2 (6 bases). This CDR3 has 14 residues. Trimming cost V 4 bases and J 4 bases, with 16 bases left between them. Germline V gene lookup returns CDR1 DFQATT and CDR2 SNEGSKA (reference sequence). The CDR3 DNA sequence: TGCAGTGCTATTTTTCTGGGGGGAGGAGAGACCCAGTACTTC. It codes for CSAIFLGGGETQYF.

Many counts were recorded for this clonotype. CDR3 protein: CASSYSARVGNEQFF. CDR3 sequence (DNA): TGTGCCAGCAGTTACTCGGCGCGGGTTGGCAATGAGCAGTTCTTC. The chain employs TRBV6-6 and TRBJ2-1, with D maybe TRBD2 (5 bases). Germline lookup yields CDR1 MNHNY and CDR2 SVGAGI (reference sequence). The germline V and J ends were trimmed by 0 bases and 6 bases, with 12 bases remaining between them. This CDR3 region has 15 residues.

This clonotype was counted at least ten times. At one boundary the junction diverges from the germline segment, which might be a read error. The CDR3 DNA reads TGTGCTAGCAGCCCCGCAACACGACGGGGGCCGAGCTACAATGAGCAGTTCTTC. Translated: CASSPATRRGPSYNEQFF. The rearrangement uses TRBV7-7 and TRBJ2-1; D tentatively reads TRBD1 or TRBD2 (6 bases each). The CDR3 covers 18 residues. The germline CDR1 and CDR2 sequences are SSHAT and FNYEAQ (reference sequence).

This clonotype was picked up many times. This chain links TRBV28 with TRBJ2-5; D is unresolved. The CDR3 is 14 amino acids. Germline assignment: CDR1 MDHEN and CDR2 SYDVKM. V dropped 2 bases and J dropped 5 bases, with 12 bases sitting between them. The CDR3 DNA reads TGTGCCAGCAGTTTAAGGATACTCTGGGAGACCCAGTACTTC. Translated, it gives CASSLRILWETQYF.

This clonotype was found a few times. The chain uses TRBV7-9 and TRBJ2-1; D perhaps matches TRBD2 (5 bases). V lost 6 bases and J lost 0, with 9 bases in between. The CDR3 has 14 amino acids. Germline CDR1 reads SEHNR; CDR2 reads FQNEAQ (reference sequence). This CDR3 is CASRIGSSYNEQFF. DNA of the CDR3: TGTGCCAGCAGGATAGGGAGCTCCTACAATGAGCAGTTCTTC.

The chain recombines TRBV6-2 or TRBV6-3 with TRBJ1-2; D possibly corresponds to TRBD1 (5 bases). Trimming pared 8 bases from V and 1 base from J, leaving 14 bases between. Germline assignment: CDR1 MNHEY and CDR2 SVGEGT. CDR3 length: 14 amino acids. CDR3 nucleotides: TGTGCCAGCCTATACACACAGGATAACTATGGCTACACCTTC. This encodes CASLYTQDNYGYTF.

A word on this clonotype: A read error may explain this, as a much larger clone is one base away. The CDR3 DNA reads as TGCGCCAGCAGCTCGACTAGCGGGGGACACCACGAGCAGTACTTC. Amino acids: CASSSTSGGHHEQYF. The rearrangement uses TRBV5-1 and TRBJ2-7; 12 bases fit TRBD2. V lost 3 bases and J lost 5; bases outside the gene matches: 6. Germline V lookup: CDR1 SGHRS, CDR2 YFSETQ. The CDR3 totals 15 residues.

This clonotype occurred many times. V gene TRBV9 combines with J gene TRBJ2-7; D might be TRBD1 (5 bases). With 1 base removed from V and 6 bases from J, the gap between germline ends came to 23 bases. This CDR3 region has 17 residues. In germline, CDR1 is SGDLS, CDR2 YYNGEE. The CDR3 region has the DNA TGTGCCAGCAGCGTATTTCCCCATAATACAGGTTCACCCGAGCAGTACTTC. Translated: CASSVFPHNTGSPEQYF. Filled out from reference TRBV9 and TRBJ2-7, the complete variable domain reads DSGVTQTPKHLITATGQRVTLRCSPRSGDLSVYWYQQSLDQGLQFLIQYYNGEERAKGNILERFSAQQFPDLHSELNLSSLELGDSALYFCASSVFPHNTGSPEQYFGPGTRLTVT.

This clonotype appeared a few times. The chain carries TRBV6-1 and TRBJ2-7, with 8 bases lining up with TRBD2. CDR3 size: 16 residues. With V trimmed by 6 bases and J by 2 bases, 12 bases remained unmatched. In germline, CDR1 is MNHNS, CDR2 SASEGT. The CDR3 sequence: CASSPRRGGHAYEQYF. The CDR3 region has the DNA TGTGCCAGCAGCCCACGTCGGGGGGGACATGCCTACGAGCAGTACTTC.

This clonotype was detected many times. This chain uses TRBV6-1 with TRBJ1-2; D is unclear. From germline, CDR1 is MNHNS and CDR2 SASEGT. V gave up 1 base and J gave up 2 bases, with 8 bases separating them. The CDR3 has 14 residues. The CDR3 nucleotides read TGTGCCAGCAGTGAAGTAGGAGGGAACTATGGCTACACCTTC. This codes for CASSEVGGNYGYTF.

The table lists this clonotype with many counts. The CDR3 loop is CASCRDGTYEQYF. The CDR3 coding sequence is TGTGCCAGCTGCCGGGACGGTACCTACGAGCAGTACTTC. This chain connects TRBV12-3 or TRBV12-4 to TRBJ2-7; D possibly uses TRBD1 or TRBD2 (5 bases each). V lost 8 bases and J 2 bases, leaving 13 bases between the germline ends. This CDR3 contains 13 residues.

Ten or more counts support this clonotype. This chain uses TRBV12-3 or TRBV12-4 with TRBJ2-1, with D tentatively TRBD2 (6 bases). Trimming shortened V by 6 bases and J by 2 bases, and 8 bases separated the two germline ends. The CDR3 sequence is 13 residues long. CDR3: CASRGGTYNEQFF. The CDR3 region has the DNA TGTGCCAGCAGAGGCGGGACCTACAATGAGCAGTTCTTC.

This clonotype was found many times. CDR3 in amino acids: CASSLYYEGTYEQYF. The CDR3, as DNA: TGTGCCAGCAGCTTATATTATGAGGGTACCTACGAGCAGTACTTC. The chain couples TRBV11-3 to TRBJ2-7; D possibly corresponds to TRBD2 (5 bases). The germline CDR1 and CDR2 sequences are SGHNT and YENEEA. This CDR3 spans 15 amino acids. Deletions cut 2 bases from V and 2 bases from J, with 13 bases between.

This clonotype was counted only a few times. The V and J genes are TRBV6-5 and TRBJ1-2; D gene ambiguous. V dropped 2 bases and J dropped 2 bases, with 15 bases sitting between them. The CDR3 is 16 amino acids. The V gene's germline CDR1 is MNHEY and CDR2 SVGAGI. The CDR3 region is CASSYDAKALNYGYTF. The CDR3 coding sequence is TGTGCCAGCAGTTACGACGCAAAGGCTCTGAACTATGGCTACACCTTC.

This clonotype was seen a few times. One junction end disagrees with the germline gene, perhaps due to a read error. This chain joins TRBV27 and TRBJ2-3; possible D gene TRBD2, 7 bases. Per the germline V gene, CDR1 is MNHEY and CDR2 is SMNVEV (reference sequence). The CDR3 is 20 amino acids. The CDR3, as DNA: TGTACCAGCAGTTTATTCCCGGGGGCCCCGTACCGGGGGGGCACAGATACGCAGTATTTT. Its protein product is CTSSLFPGAPYRGGTDTQYF.

Concerning this clonotype: Possible read error: a much larger clone is one base away. This sequence joins TRBV19 and TRBJ1-1, with unresolved D. The germline V gene has CDR1 LNHDA and CDR2 SQIVND (reference sequence). V was cut by 2 bases and J by 6 bases, with 10 bases left in between. The CDR3 covers 13 residues. CDR3 in DNA: TGTGCCAGTAGTATAACAGAGGGCTCTGAAGCTTTCTTT. Its translation: CASSITEGSEAFF.

This clonotype was observed many times. No DNA is shown, since the ends of the CDR3 on it are uncertain; the CDR3 is the one TCRdb lists. The CDR3: CASSTSVQNTGELFF. This rearrangement joins TRBV6-1 to TRBJ2-2. The CDR3 extends over 15 residues, inclusive of both ends. Per the germline V gene, CDR1 is MNHNS and CDR2 is SASEGT.

This chain connects TRBV18 to TRBJ2-7; TRBD1 is a possible D gene (6 bases). Trimming pared 3 bases from V and 9 bases from J, leaving 21 bases between. Per germline, CDR1 KGHSH and CDR2 LQKENI. The CDR3 loop spans 15 amino acids. CDR3 loop: CASSPGAGALTGQYF. CDR3 DNA: TGTGCCAGCTCACCCGGGGCAGGGGCACTTACTGGGCAGTACTTC.

This clonotype was found many times. The rearrangement uses TRBV11-3 and TRBJ2-5; 10 bases are shared with TRBD2. The CDR3 consists of 15 residues. Germline V gene data show CDR1 as SGHNT and CDR2 as YENEEA. V was pared by 3 bases and J by 2 bases, with 3 bases of the junction left unmatched. In DNA form, the CDR3 reads TGTGCCAGCAGCTTCCAACTAGCGGGGCAAGAGACCCAGTACTTC. Translated, it gives CASSFQLAGQETQYF.

Only a few counts were recorded for this clonotype. The CDR3: CASSATGDHEQYF. CDR3 DNA: TGTGCCAGCAGCGCTACAGGGGACCACGAGCAGTACTTC. This chain joins TRBV9 and TRBJ2-7, with TRBD1 matching 7 bases. The V segment lost 3 bases and the J segment 5 bases; nucleotides outside the gene matches: 5. The CDR3 length is 13 residues. Germline V gives CDR1 SGDLS, CDR2 YYNGEE.